This T cell receptor (beta chain) was sequenced in a study of glioma-infiltrating T cells after dendritic cell vaccination. The CDR3 runs to 14 residues. The germline gives CDR1 SGDLS, CDR2 YYNGEE. Trimming removed 2 bases from V and 5 bases from J, with 11 bases in between. Generated by immunoSEQ multiplex PCR, the TCRdb table keeps only in-frame clones and is missing some. The data hold nearly 85,000 clones, with 80% to 90% observed a single time. The sample consisted of blood, taken before dendritic cell vaccination. The TCR was taken from a human donor with glioblastoma. This rearrangement joins TRBV9 to TRBJ2-1; tentative D call: TRBD2 (6 bases). The CDR3 spells CASSVGGTNNEQFF. CDR3 DNA sequence: TGTGCCAGCAGCGTGGGAGGTACGAACAATGAGCAGTTCTTC.